Shown below are 20 T cell receptor beta chains from a single sample sequenced in a study of Tregs in tolerant kidney transplant recipients. Their target antigens are unknown. The protocol was immunoSEQ multiplex PCR, while the TCRdb copy is restricted to in-frame clones and leaves out a portion. The sample holds approximately 45,000 clones, around 95% seen once. The sequencing input was Tregs from blood cultured with allogeneic cells. The receptor set was obtained from a human donor in good health.

The V call is TRBV11-2, the J call TRBJ1-4; possible D gene TRBD1, 5 bases. In germline, CDR1 is SGHAT, CDR2 FQNNGV. The CDR3 has 14 residues. Trimming removed 5 bases from V and 7 bases from J, with 14 bases in between. This chain's CDR3 is CASSSRAVGEKLFF. CDR3 sequence (DNA): TGTGCCAGCAGCAGCAGGGCGGTCGGTGAAAAACTGTTTTTT.

The V call is TRBV6-4, the J call TRBJ2-1, with 9 bases fitting TRBD2. CDR3 size: 15 residues. Germline CDR1 reads MRHNA; CDR2 reads SNTAGT. The V gene end was trimmed by 5 bases and the J gene end by 3 bases; junction bases not matched to a gene: 5. CDR3 nucleotides: TGTGCCAGCAGTTTAGCGGGAGAGGGCTACAATGAGCAGTTCTTC. This translates into CASSLAGEGYNEQFF.

The rearrangement joins TRBV29-1 to TRBJ2-5; D may be TRBD1 (5 bases). The CDR3 has 15 amino acids. Germline CDR1 SQVTM, CDR2 ANQGSEA. V was trimmed by 2 bases and J by 1 base, leaving 14 bases between them. CDR3 amino acids: CSVELTEATQETQYF. The CDR3 DNA reads as TGCAGCGTTGAATTGACAGAAGCTACCCAAGAGACCCAGTACTTC.

The V and J genes are TRBV10-1 and TRBJ2-7; D perhaps matches TRBD1 (5 bases). V lost 0 bases and J 3 bases, leaving 6 bases between the germline ends. CDR1 is WNHNN, CDR2 SYGVQD, per germline (reference sequence). This CDR3 region has 13 residues. The CDR3 protein is CASSESGVYEQYF. CDR3 in DNA: TGCGCCAGCAGTGAGTCAGGGGTCTACGAGCAGTACTTC.

The rearrangement links TRBV2 to TRBJ2-1; 14 bases map to TRBD2. Germline V gene sequence: CDR1 SNHLY, CDR2 FYNNEI. The V gene end was trimmed by 8 bases and the J gene end by 7 bases; junction bases not matched to a gene: 1. The CDR3 length is 13 residues. CDR3 residues: CASGLAGGNEQFF. The CDR3 bases are TGTGCCAGCGGACTAGCGGGAGGTAATGAGCAGTTCTTC.

The gene calls are TRBV7-2 and TRBJ2-7; tentatively, D is TRBD1 (6 bases). Germline assignment: CDR1 SGHTA and CDR2 FQGNSA. V lost 5 bases and J lost 9, with 20 bases in between. CDR3 size: 14 residues. As DNA, the CDR3 is TGTGCCAGCAGCCTCCGGGACACCCCTTTTTGGCAGTACTTC. Residues: CASSLRDTPFWQYF.

The chain recombines TRBV5-5 with TRBJ1-6, with D perhaps matching TRBD1 (5 bases). The ends were cut back, 1 base at V and 5 bases at J, with 16 bases in the middle. The CDR3 contains 17 residues. Germline assignment: CDR1 SGHKS and CDR2 YYEKEE (reference sequence). Here the CDR3 reads CASSLWVYGANNSPLHF. In DNA, the CDR3 is TGTGCCAGCAGCTTGTGGGTGTATGGGGCCAATAATTCACCCCTCCACTTT. Together with reference TRBV5-5 and TRBJ1-6, the CDR3 gives the full variable domain: DAGVTQSPTHLIKTRGQQVTLRCSPISGHKSVSWYQQVLGQGPQFIFQYYEKEERGRGNFPDRFSARQFPNYSSELNVNALLLGDSALYLCASSLWVYGANNSPLHFGNGTRLTVT.

This chain joins TRBV27 and TRBJ2-1; 9 nucleotides align to TRBD1. The germline gives CDR1 MNHEY, CDR2 SMNVEV (reference sequence). This CDR3 has 16 amino acids. V gave up 5 bases and J gave up 7 bases; unmatched junction bases: 12. The CDR3 sequence: CASSGYGTGKGNEQFF. CDR3 nucleotide sequence: TGTGCCAGCAGTGGATACGGGACAGGGAAAGGTAATGAGCAGTTCTTC.

The gene calls are TRBV6-5 and TRBJ2-7, with 9 positions matching TRBD1. V trimming: 6 bases; J trimming: 2 bases; junction bases outside the gene matches: 8. This CDR3 region has 15 residues. CDR1 is MNHEY and CDR2 is SVGAGI in the germline V gene. The chain's CDR3 is CASSQGQGETYEQYF. The CDR3 DNA sequence: TGTGCCAGCAGCCAGGGACAGGGAGAAACCTACGAGCAGTACTTC.

This chain uses TRBV2 with TRBJ1-6, with D unresolved. V was trimmed by 8 bases and J by 4 bases, leaving 3 bases between them. The CDR3 runs 11 residues. Germline CDR1 is SNHLY and CDR2 is FYNNEI. Here the CDR3 reads CASGYNSPLHF. In DNA form, the CDR3 reads TGTGCCAGCGGATATAATTCACCCCTCCACTTT. Looking up the rest from reference TRBV2 and TRBJ1-6 gives the full variable domain: EPEVTQTPSHQVTQMGQEVILRCVPISNHLYFYWYRQILGQKVEFLVSFYNNEISEKSEIFDDQFSVERPDGSNFTLKIRSTKLEDSAMYFCASGYNSPLHFGNGTRLTVT.

The chain joins TRBV21-1 to TRBJ2-2. TRBV21-1 is designated a pseudogene. The CDR3 covers 11 residues. The CDR3 nucleotides read TGTGCCAGCACCCCCCTGAGGGAGCTGTTTTTT. This translates into CASTPLRELFF.

The chain has TRBV6-1 and TRBJ2-1; TRBD2 matches 8 bases. Germline assignment: CDR1 MNHNS and CDR2 SASEGT. J gave up 8 bases and V 6 bases, and 9 bases lay outside the gene matches. This CDR3 is 14 amino acids long. DNA of the CDR3: TGTGCCAGCAGATTGGGACTAGTCGGTTATGAGCAGTTCTTC. Amino acid sequence: CASRLGLVGYEQFF.

As DNA, the CDR3 is TGTGCCAGCAGCGGGACAGGGGGGATAGGAGAGACCCAGTACTTC. Encoded protein: CASSGTGGIGETQYF. The V and J genes are TRBV5-8 and TRBJ2-5; the match to TRBD1 covers 11 bases. V was pared by 4 bases and J by 4 bases, with 6 bases of the junction left unmatched. The CDR3 is made up of 15 amino acids. Per the germline V gene, CDR1 is SGHTS and CDR2 is YDEGEE.

The chain couples TRBV21-1 to TRBJ1-1. TRBV21-1 is labeled a pseudogene. This CDR3 has 16 amino acids. CDR3 bases: TGTGCCAGCAGCTACGTGGGGTACGGGGTGAACACTGAAGCTTTCTTT. It yields the protein CASSYVGYGVNTEAFF.

V usage is TRBV12-2 and J usage is TRBJ2-1. TRBV12-2 is a documented pseudogene. This CDR3 has 11 residues. The CDR3 bases are TGTGCAAGTCCCCCCCCCAATGAGCAGTTCTTC. Its translation is CASPPPNEQFF.

The rearrangement links TRBV6-1 to TRBJ2-3; D uncertain. This CDR3 has 13 amino acids. V was cut by 6 bases and J by 7 bases, with 14 bases left in between. CDR1 and CDR2 from the germline V gene are MNHNS and SASEGT. The CDR3 sequence is CASRDPSIYTQYF. The CDR3, as DNA: TGTGCCAGCAGGGACCCTAGTATATATACGCAGTATTTT.

In its sample, this clone was seen once. The chain employs TRBV10-3 and TRBJ2-7, with a weak D call TRBD2 (6 bases). The CDR3 runs 14 residues. Germline V lookup: CDR1 ENHRY, CDR2 SYGVKD. The V end lost 6 bases, the J end lost 2 bases, and 14 bases lay between the germline ends. In DNA, the CDR3 is TGTGCCATCAGGGGGGAGGTGGTCCCCTACGAGCAGTACTTC. This gives the protein CAIRGEVVPYEQYF.

The rearrangement joins TRBV4-1 to TRBJ2-7; a possible D gene is TRBD1 (6 bases). Trimming pared 0 bases from V and 2 bases from J, leaving 29 bases between. CDR3 size: 21 residues. Germline-derived CDR1 and CDR2 are MGHRA and YSYEKL. The CDR3 loop is CASSQDASGAIRALAPYEQYF. As DNA, the CDR3 is TGCGCCAGCAGCCAAGACGCATCAGGGGCTATACGAGCTCTGGCCCCCTACGAGCAGTACTTC.

The rearrangement joins TRBV18 to TRBJ2-7; a weak D match, TRBD2 (6 bases). The CDR3 runs to 14 residues. Trimming stripped 4 bases from V and 3 bases from J, with 13 bases between. CDR1 is KGHSH, CDR2 LQKENI, per germline. The CDR3 here is CASSQNRGFYEQYF. CDR3 DNA: TGTGCCAGCTCACAAAACCGGGGGTTCTACGAGCAGTACTTC. The variable domain in full, completed from reference TRBV18 and TRBJ2-7, reads NAGVMQNPRHLVRRRGQEARLRCSPMKGHSHVYWYRQLPEEGLKFMVYLQKENIIDESGMPKERFSAEFPKEGPSILRIQQVVRGDSAAYFCASSQNRGFYEQYFGPGTRLTVT.

The V call is TRBV4-2, the J call TRBJ1-2; the D is unclear. Trimming pared 4 bases from V and 5 bases from J, leaving 11 bases between. Germline assignment: CDR1 LGHNA and CDR2 YNFKEQ. CDR3 size: 13 residues. CDR3 coding DNA: TGTGCCAGCAGCCCCCGGGCACTGTATGGCTACACCTTC. Translating it yields CASSPRALYGYTF.